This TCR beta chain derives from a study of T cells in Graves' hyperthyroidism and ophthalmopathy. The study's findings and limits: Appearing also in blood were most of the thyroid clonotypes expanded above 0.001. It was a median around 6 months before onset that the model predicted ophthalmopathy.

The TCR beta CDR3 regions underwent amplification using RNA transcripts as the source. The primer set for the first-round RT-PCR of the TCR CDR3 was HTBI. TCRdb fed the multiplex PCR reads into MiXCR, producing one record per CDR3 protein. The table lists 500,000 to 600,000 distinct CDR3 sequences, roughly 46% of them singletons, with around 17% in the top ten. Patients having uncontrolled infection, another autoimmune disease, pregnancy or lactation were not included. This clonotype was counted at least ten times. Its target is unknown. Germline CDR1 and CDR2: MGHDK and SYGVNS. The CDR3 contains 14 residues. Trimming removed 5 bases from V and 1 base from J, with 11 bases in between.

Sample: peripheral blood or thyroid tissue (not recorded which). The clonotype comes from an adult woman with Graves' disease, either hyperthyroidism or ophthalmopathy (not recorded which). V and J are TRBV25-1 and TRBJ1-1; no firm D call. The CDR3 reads CASSLGMTNTEAFF. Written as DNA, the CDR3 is TGTGCCAGCAGTCTTGGAATGACGAACACTGAAGCTTTCTTT.